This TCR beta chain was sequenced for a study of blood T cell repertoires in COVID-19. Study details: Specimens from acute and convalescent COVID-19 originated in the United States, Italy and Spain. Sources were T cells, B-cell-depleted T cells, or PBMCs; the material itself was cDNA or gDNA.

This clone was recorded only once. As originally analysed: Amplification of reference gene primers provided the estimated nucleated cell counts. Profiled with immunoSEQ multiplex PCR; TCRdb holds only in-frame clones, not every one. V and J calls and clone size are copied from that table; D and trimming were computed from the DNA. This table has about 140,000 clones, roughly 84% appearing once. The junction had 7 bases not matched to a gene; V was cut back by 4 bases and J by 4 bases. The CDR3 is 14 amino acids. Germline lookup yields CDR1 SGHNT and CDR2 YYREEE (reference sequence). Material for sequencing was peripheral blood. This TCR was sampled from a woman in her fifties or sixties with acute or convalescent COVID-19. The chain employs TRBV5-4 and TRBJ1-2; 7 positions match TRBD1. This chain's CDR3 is CASSADRLGYGYTF. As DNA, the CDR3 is TGTGCCAGCAGCGCGGACAGGCTCGGCTATGGCTACACCTTC. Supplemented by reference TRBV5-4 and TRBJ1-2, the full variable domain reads ETGVTQSPTHLIKTRGQQVTLRCSSQSGHNTVSWYQQALGQGPQFIFQYYREEENGRGNFPPRFSGLQFPNYSSELNVNALELDDSALYLCASSADRLGYGYTFGSGTRLTVV.